The rows below give T cell receptor beta chains drawn from one sample of a study of cytomegalovirus exposure and HLA in healthy donors. TCRdb's table, derived via immunoSEQ multiplex PCR, lists solely in-frame clones and lacks some. The table includes approximately 110,000 clones, 50% to 65% detected once. The sequencing input was PBMCs. These receptors were taken from a man aged 25-40 years in good health and CMV-seropositive. Each CDR3 is given with its conserved first and last residue. D genes are given only for firm matches. Size values are once, few and many counts, or a class for expanded clones, and some rows have none.

v_gene,abundance,j_gene,len,d_gene,CDR3aa,CDR3nt
TRBV20-1,-,TRBJ2-7,10,-,CSNSAYEQYF,TGCAGTAACAGTGCCTACGAGCAGTACTTC
TRBV27,-,TRBJ2-1,16,TRBD2,CASSFGLAGGLGEQFF,TGTGCCAGCAGTTTTGGGCTAGCGGGGGGGCTTGGTGAGCAGTTCTTC
TRBV29-1,once,TRBJ1-1,12,-,CSVEDQASEAFF,TGCAGCGTTGAAGATCAGGCTTCTGAGGCTTTCTTT
TRBV7-9,-,TRBJ2-1,15,TRBD1,CASSPWTGAWNEQFF,TGTGCCAGCAGCCCCTGGACAGGGGCTTGGAATGAGCAGTTCTTC
TRBV18,-,TRBJ2-7,15,TRBD1,CASSPGTGSSYEQYF,TGTGCCAGCTCACCGGGGACAGGGAGCTCCTACGAGCAGTACTTC
TRBV5-1,-,TRBJ2-1,16,TRBD2,CASSFGPAGGQKEQFF,TGCGCCAGCAGCTTTGGCCCAGCGGGGGGACAAAAGGAGCAGTTCTTC
TRBV14,-,TRBJ1-4,15,TRBD1,CASSRGGWGYEKLFF,TGTGCCAGCAGCCGAGGGGGCTGGGGGTATGAAAAACTGTTTTTT
TRBV6-5,few,TRBJ1-1,12,-,CASISPSLGAFF,TGTGCCAGCATCTCTCCCTCGCTCGGGGCTTTCTTT
TRBV4-1,-,TRBJ2-6,18,TRBD1,CASSQYPDRGSGANVLTF,TGCGCCAGCAGCCAGTACCCCGACAGGGGCTCTGGGGCCAACGTCCTGACTTTC
TRBV12-2,-,TRBJ2-3,18,-,CASRLASLAGGRTDTQYF,TGTGCAAGTCGCTTAGCGAGCCTAGCGGGGGGGCGCACAGATACGCAGTATTTT
TRBV2,-,TRBJ2-3,13,-,CASSGQGGDTQYF,TGTGCCAGCAGTGGACAGGGAGGAGATACGCAGTATTTT
TRBV12-5,-,TRBJ2-5,11,-,CASGLVNSKYF,TGTGCTAGTGGTTTGGTAAATAGTAAGTACTTC
TRBV29-1,-,TRBJ1-1,14,TRBD1,CSVSTGGRDTEAFF,TGCAGCGTTTCCACAGGGGGGAGGGACACTGAAGCTTTCTTT
TRBV4-1,-,TRBJ2-5,15,TRBD2,CASSQVSAGGETQYF,TGCGCCAGCAGCCAAGTCTCCGCGGGGGGGGAGACCCAGTACTTC
TRBV7-9,-,TRBJ1-2,12,TRBD1,CASSSTGFGYTF,TGTGCCAGCAGCTCGACAGGGTTTGGCTACACCTTC
TRBV6-5,once,TRBJ1-2,15,TRBD1,CASRNTGGAVGGYTF,TGTGCCAGCAGAAATACAGGGGGCGCGGTAGGTGGCTACACCTTC
TRBV5-1,-,TRBJ1-3,15,TRBD1,CASSSDRVGGNTIYF,TGCGCCAGCAGCTCGGACAGGGTGGGAGGAAACACCATATATTTT
TRBV18,-,TRBJ1-1,15,TRBD1,CASSPRTGQNTEAFF,TGTGCCAGCTCACCACGGACAGGACAGAACACTGAAGCTTTCTTT
TRBV10-1,-,TRBJ1-1,13,-,CASSGPRQLEAFF,TGCGCCAGCAGTGGGCCGAGGCAGCTTGAAGCTTTCTTT
TRBV11-2,-,TRBJ1-2,16,TRBD1,CASSLAPGRQGEGYTF,TGTGCCAGCAGCTTAGCCCCTGGGCGACAGGGGGAAGGCTACACCTTC
TRBV6-1,-,TRBJ1-1,17,TRBD1,CASSDPVPRGRWTEAFF,TGTGCCAGCAGTGACCCCGTTCCCAGGGGGCGCTGGACTGAAGCTTTCTTT
TRBV29-1,-,TRBJ2-7,13,-,CSVEPDNSYEQYF,TGCAGCGTTGAGCCGGACAACTCCTACGAGCAGTACTTC
TRBV6-4,-,TRBJ1-1,14,-,CASSETATNTEAFF,TGTGCCAGCAGTGAAACAGCCACGAACACTGAAGCTTTCTTT
TRBV6-6,once,TRBJ1-2,14,TRBD1,CASRSSTGEDGYTF,TGTGCCAGCAGAAGTTCGACAGGGGAGGATGGCTACACCTTC
TRBV18,-,TRBJ1-1,14,TRBD1,CASSAGQGATEAFF,TGTGCCAGCTCAGCGGGACAGGGGGCTACTGAAGCTTTCTTT
TRBV5-1,-,TRBJ2-5,13,-,CASSLVPAETQYF,TGCGCCAGCAGCTTGGTGCCAGCGGAGACCCAGTACTTC
TRBV6-1,few,TRBJ2-7,13,TRBD1,CASRTGQGYEQYF,TGTGCCAGCAGAACGGGACAGGGATACGAGCAGTACTTC
TRBV6-1,-,TRBJ2-5,15,TRBD1,CASSGYRGSVETQYF,TGTGCCAGCAGTGGATACAGGGGGTCCGTCGAGACCCAGTACTTC
TRBV11-2,-,TRBJ2-7,12,-,CASSSLDYEQYF,TGTGCCAGCAGCTCCTTAGACTACGAGCAGTACTTC
TRBV4-1,-,TRBJ1-1,15,-,CASSQEHSERGEAFF,TGCGCCAGCAGCCAGGAGCACAGCGAAAGGGGTGAAGCTTTCTTT
TRBV5-6,-,TRBJ2-7,14,-,CASSLAGGTGEQYF,TGTGCCAGCAGCTTGGCAGGGGGGACTGGAGAGCAGTACTTC
TRBV23-1,few,TRBJ2-3,18,TRBD1,CASSYKPPGQGVVDTQYF,TGCGCCAGCAGTTACAAACCACCGGGACAGGGCGTTGTAGATACGCAGTATTTT
TRBV19,-,TRBJ2-5,16,TRBD2,CASSIELAGFQETQYF,TGTGCCAGTAGTATAGAGCTAGCGGGCTTCCAGGAGACCCAGTACTTC
TRBV7-9,once,TRBJ2-3,15,-,CASSLRGGAGVSQYF,TGTGCCAGCAGCCTTAGGGGGGGGGCCGGTGTTTCGCAGTATTTT
TRBV7-9,-,TRBJ2-5,13,-,CASRTGEEETQYF,TGTGCCAGCAGAACAGGAGAGGAAGAGACCCAGTACTTC
TRBV10-1,-,TRBJ1-2,13,-,CASSPDSLYGYTF,TGCGCCAGCAGCCCGGACTCACTCTATGGCTACACCTTC
TRBV4-1,once,TRBJ2-3,18,-,CASSQGPGTMVSTDTQYF,TGCGCCAGCAGCCAAGGTCCGGGGACAATGGTTAGCACAGATACGCAGTATTTT
TRBV29-1,-,TRBJ2-1,14,-,CSVMLGGIYNEQFF,TGCAGCGTTATGCTCGGGGGTATCTACAATGAGCAGTTCTTC
TRBV4-2,-,TRBJ1-5,16,TRBD1,CASSQDVGRGEQPQHF,TGTGCCAGCAGCCAAGATGTGGGCAGGGGGGAACAGCCCCAGCATTTT
TRBV5-1,-,TRBJ2-2,14,-,CASSPRADTGELFF,TGCGCCAGCAGCCCCAGGGCTGACACCGGGGAGCTGTTTTTT
TRBV5-1,-,TRBJ1-3,14,-,CASSVDNSGNTIYF,TGCGCCAGCAGCGTGGACAACTCTGGAAACACCATATATTTT
TRBV7-9,-,TRBJ1-2,15,-,CASSLGQEANYGYTF,TGTGCCAGCAGCTTAGGACAGGAGGCTAACTATGGCTACACCTTC
TRBV9,-,TRBJ1-3,14,-,CASSVDYSGNTIYF,TGTGCCAGCAGCGTAGATTACTCTGGAAACACCATATATTTT
TRBV4-2,few,TRBJ1-2,15,TRBD1,CASSHTGDSGYGYTF,TGTGCCAGCAGCCATACAGGGGACTCTGGGTATGGCTACACCTTC
TRBV5-1,once,TRBJ2-3,14,-,CASGERTATDTQYF,TGCGCCAGCGGTGAACGAACAGCTACAGATACGCAGTATTTT
TRBV19,-,TRBJ1-1,14,-,CASSYPPGGTEAFF,TGTGCCAGTAGTTACCCCCCGGGGGGCACTGAAGCTTTCTTT
TRBV7-2,-,TRBJ2-1,13,-,CASSLGQWNEQFF,TGTGCCAGCAGCTTAGGCCAGTGGAATGAGCAGTTCTTC
TRBV6-5,few,TRBJ1-5,13,-,CASRENSNQPQHF,TGTGCCAGCAGAGAGAATAGCAATCAGCCCCAGCATTTT
TRBV5-1,-,TRBJ2-2,16,TRBD1,CASNSRGTGTTGELFF,TGCGCCAGCAATTCCCGCGGGACAGGGACCACCGGGGAGCTGTTTTTT
TRBV11-2,-,TRBJ2-7,14,TRBD2,CASSIFGGSYEQYF,TGTGCCAGCAGCATCTTCGGGGGGTCATACGAGCAGTACTTC
TRBV7-9,-,TRBJ1-2,14,-,CASSLSEQPYGYTF,TGTGCCAGCAGCTTAAGTGAACAGCCCTATGGCTACACCTTC
TRBV7-8,few,TRBJ1-6,15,TRBD1,CASSPWTGTMQALHF,TGTGCCAGCAGCCCCTGGACAGGTACTATGCAGGCCCTCCACTTT
TRBV7-8,-,TRBJ1-3,15,-,CASSPSYFSGNTIYF,TGTGCCAGCAGCCCTTCTTATTTCTCTGGAAACACCATATATTTT
TRBV4-1,few,TRBJ2-7,13,-,CASSLYTGYEQYF,TGCGCCAGCAGCCTGTACACGGGCTACGAGCAGTACTTC
TRBV10-3,-,TRBJ2-7,13,-,CAIGQPSSYEQYF,TGTGCCATCGGGCAGCCCTCCTCCTACGAGCAGTACTTC
TRBV7-9,-,TRBJ2-1,15,-,CASSLGQASYNEQFF,TGTGCCAGCAGCTTAGGACAGGCCTCCTACAATGAGCAGTTCTTC
TRBV30,-,TRBJ1-6,15,-,CAWSGGRGRNSPLHF,TGTGCCTGGAGTGGGGGGAGGGGACGTAATTCACCCCTCCACTTT